This entry is about one T cell receptor beta chain. Its matching antigen is unknown. The sample holds other DNA sequences that translate to the same CDR3. An approximately 220 ng quantity of DNA, 25,000 to 35,000 T cell genomes, went into the sorted-subset replicate PCRs. TCRdb's table, derived via immunoSEQ multiplex PCR, lists solely in-frame clones and lacks some. The data hold under 1,900,000 clones, with just under 99% observed a single time. The CDR3 contains 16 residues. CDR1 SGHNT and CDR2 YENEEA come from the germline V gene. The ends lost 0 bases at V and 3 bases at J; junction bases unmatched: 1. The entry originates in a study of shared clonotypes between healthy human individuals. Regarding the study as a whole: Some naive CD4 clonotypes, 4.5% to 5.5%, turned up in common across several donors. At large depth, rarefaction still showed sorted-subset sequencing to be incomplete. Few donors restricted represented genetic and exposure-history diversity.

This TCR was sampled from a man aged 25-45 years in good health. The chain recombines TRBV11-3 with TRBJ2-1; 11 positions match TRBD2. Specimen: naive CD4+ T cells sorted from blood. Subset indicated: CD45RA+ positively selected. CDR3 sequence (DNA): TGTGCCAGCAGCTTAGAAGGGACTAGCGGCTACAATGAGCAGTTCTTC. This gives the protein CASSLEGTSGYNEQFF.